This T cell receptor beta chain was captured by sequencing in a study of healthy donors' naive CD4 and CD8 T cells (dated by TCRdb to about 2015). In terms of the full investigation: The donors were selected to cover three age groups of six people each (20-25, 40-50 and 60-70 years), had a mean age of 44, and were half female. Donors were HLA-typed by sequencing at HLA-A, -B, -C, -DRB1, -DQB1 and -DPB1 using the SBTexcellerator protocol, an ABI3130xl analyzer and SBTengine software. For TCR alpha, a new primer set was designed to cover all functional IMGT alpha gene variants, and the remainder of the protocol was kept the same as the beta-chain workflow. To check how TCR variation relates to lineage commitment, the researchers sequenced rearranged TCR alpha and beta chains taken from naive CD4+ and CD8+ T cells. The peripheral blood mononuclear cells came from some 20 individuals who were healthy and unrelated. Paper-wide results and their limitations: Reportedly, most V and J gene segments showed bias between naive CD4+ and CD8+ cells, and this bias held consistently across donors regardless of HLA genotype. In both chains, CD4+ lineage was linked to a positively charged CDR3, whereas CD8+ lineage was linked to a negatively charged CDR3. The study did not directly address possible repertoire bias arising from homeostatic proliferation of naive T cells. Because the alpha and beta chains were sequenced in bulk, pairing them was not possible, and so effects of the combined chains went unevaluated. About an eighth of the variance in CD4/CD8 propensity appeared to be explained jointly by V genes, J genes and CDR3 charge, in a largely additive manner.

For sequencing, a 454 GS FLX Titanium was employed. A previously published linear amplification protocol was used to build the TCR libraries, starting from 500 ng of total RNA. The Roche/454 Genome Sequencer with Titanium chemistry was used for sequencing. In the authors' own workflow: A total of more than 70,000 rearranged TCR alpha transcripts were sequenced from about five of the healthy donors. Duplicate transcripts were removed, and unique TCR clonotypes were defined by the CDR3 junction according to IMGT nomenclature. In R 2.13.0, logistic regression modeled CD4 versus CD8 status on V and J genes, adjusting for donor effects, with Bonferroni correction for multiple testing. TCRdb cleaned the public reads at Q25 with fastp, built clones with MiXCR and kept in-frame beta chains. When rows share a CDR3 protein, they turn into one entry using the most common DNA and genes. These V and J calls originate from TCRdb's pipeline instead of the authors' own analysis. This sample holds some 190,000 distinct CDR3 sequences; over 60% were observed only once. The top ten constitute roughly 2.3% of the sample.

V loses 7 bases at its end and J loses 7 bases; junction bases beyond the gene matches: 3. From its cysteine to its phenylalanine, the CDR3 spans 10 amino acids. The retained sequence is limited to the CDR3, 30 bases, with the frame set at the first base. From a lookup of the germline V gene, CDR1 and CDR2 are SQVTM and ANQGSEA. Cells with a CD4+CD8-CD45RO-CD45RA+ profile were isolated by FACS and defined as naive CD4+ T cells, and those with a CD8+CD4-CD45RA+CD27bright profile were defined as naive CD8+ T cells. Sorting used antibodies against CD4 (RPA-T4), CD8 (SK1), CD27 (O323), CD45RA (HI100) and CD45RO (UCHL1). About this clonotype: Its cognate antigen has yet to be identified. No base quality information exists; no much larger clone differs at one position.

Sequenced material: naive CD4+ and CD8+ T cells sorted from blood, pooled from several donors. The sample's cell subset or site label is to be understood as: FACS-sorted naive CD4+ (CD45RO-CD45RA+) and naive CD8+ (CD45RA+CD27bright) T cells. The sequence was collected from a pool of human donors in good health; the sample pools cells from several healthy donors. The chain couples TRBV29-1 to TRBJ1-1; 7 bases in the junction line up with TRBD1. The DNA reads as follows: TGCAGCGGAGGGACAGATGAAGCTTTCTTT. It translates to CSGGTDEAFF.